The next 13 T cell receptor beta chains were all read from a single sample in a study of STAT5B mutations in CD4+ large granular lymphocyte leukemia. Method: immunoSEQ multiplex PCR; TCRdb's copy keeps in-frame clones and lacks some. The table includes 7,000 to 10,000 clones, 76% detected once. Sequences were obtained from PBMCs. These receptor sequences come from a woman aged 60 to 75 with CD4+ T-cell large granular lymphocyte leukemia.

The chain joins TRBV9 to TRBJ2-1, with 10 bases fitting TRBD1. The CDR3 has 15 amino acids. The germline V gene encodes CDR1 SGDLS and CDR2 YYNGEE. V lost 4 bases and J lost 6; bases outside the gene matches: 7. In DNA, the CDR3 is TGTGCCAGCAGCTTCCGGGACAGGGGTTTCAATGAGCAGTTCTTC. Amino acids: CASSFRDRGFNEQFF.

V gene TRBV9 combines with J gene TRBJ1-2; D not resolved. Germline CDR1 is SGDLS and CDR2 is YYNGEE. This CDR3 is built from 14 residues. V lost 0 bases and J lost 1, with 7 bases in between. The CDR3 reads CASSVGGNNYGYTF. CDR3 in DNA: TGTGCCAGCAGCGTAGGAGGGAATAACTATGGCTACACCTTC.

The chain combines TRBV4-3 with TRBJ2-7; D gene unclear. The length of the CDR3 is 15 residues. Trimming cost V 0 bases and J 2 bases, with 11 bases left between them. In germline, CDR1 is LGHNA, CDR2 YSLEER. DNA of the CDR3: TGCGCCAGCAGCCAAGATACTAAGTTACCCTACGAGCAGTACTTC. This gives the protein CASSQDTKLPYEQYF.

V usage is TRBV13 and J usage is TRBJ2-7; D is undetermined. V was shortened by 3 bases and J by 1 base, with 16 bases between the two germline ends. This CDR3 contains 16 residues. Per the germline V gene, CDR1 is PRHDT and CDR2 is FYEKMQ (reference sequence). This CDR3 reads CASSFGPAPASYEQYF. CDR3 in DNA: TGTGCCAGCAGCTTTGGTCCAGCGCCAGCTTCCTACGAGCAGTACTTC.

This rearrangement joins TRBV5-1 to TRBJ2-2; D not certain. This CDR3 is built from 14 residues. Germline V CDR1 and CDR2: SGHRS, YFSETQ. Between the trimmed V and J ends, which lost 3 bases and 2 bases, there was a span of 8 bases. This CDR3 is CASSSLGNTGELFF. Written as DNA, the CDR3 is TGCGCCAGCAGCTCCCTAGGAAACACCGGGGAGCTGTTTTTT.

The gene calls are TRBV5-6 and TRBJ1-6; 7 nucleotides line up with TRBD1. V lost 4 bases to trimming and J lost 12 bases; unmatched junction nucleotides: 13. The CDR3 covers 15 residues. Germline lookup yields CDR1 SGHDT and CDR2 YYEEEE. CDR3 amino acids: CASSPQTGKEGPLHF. Here the CDR3 DNA reads TGTGCCAGCAGCCCCCAGACAGGGAAGGAGGGACCCCTCCACTTT. The variable domain in full, with the rest retrieved from reference TRBV5-6 and TRBJ1-6, is DAGVTQSPTHLIKTRGQQVTLRCSPKSGHDTVSWYQQALGQGPQFIFQYYEEEERQRGNFPDRFSGHQFPNYSSELNVNALLLGDSALYLCASSPQTGKEGPLHFGNGTRLTVT.

J is TRBJ1-3 and V is TRBV4-1; D perhaps matches TRBD1 (6 bases). Per the germline V gene, CDR1 is MGHRA and CDR2 is YSYEKL. V lost 1 base, J lost 4 bases, and 8 bases lay in between. CDR3 length: 14 amino acids. The CDR3 nucleotides read TGCGCCAGCAGCCAAGTTACAGGGGGAAACACCATATATTTT. Encoded protein: CASSQVTGGNTIYF.

The rearrangement uses TRBV19 and TRBJ1-1; a weak D match, TRBD1 (6 bases). Looked up from germline, CDR1 is LNHDA and CDR2 is SQIVND (reference sequence). Trimming cost V 4 bases and J 12 bases, with 15 bases left between them. This CDR3 spans 12 amino acids. CDR3 protein: CASSKHRDVTFF. CDR3 nucleotide sequence: TGTGCCAGTAGTAAACACAGGGATGTGACTTTCTTT.

This chain uses TRBV18 with TRBJ2-7; TRBD2 matches 9 bases. The CDR3 is 17 amino acids. CDR1 and CDR2 (germline): KGHSH, LQKENI. V lost 3 bases to trimming and J lost 3 bases; unmatched junction nucleotides: 12. The CDR3 DNA reads TGTGCCAGCTCACCGAAGGGACTAGCCTTCGCAAACTACGAGCAGTACTTC. Its protein product is CASSPKGLAFANYEQYF. Supplemented by reference TRBV18 and TRBJ2-7, the full variable domain reads NAGVMQNPRHLVRRRGQEARLRCSPMKGHSHVYWYRQLPEEGLKFMVYLQKENIIDESGMPKERFSAEFPKEGPSILRIQQVVRGDSAAYFCASSPKGLAFANYEQYFGPGTRLTVT.

This clone was seen just once. The gene calls are TRBV7-6 and TRBJ2-1; D not certain. The V and J ends lost 5 bases and 0 bases respectively, with 11 bases between them. The germline CDR1 and CDR2 sequences are SGHVS and FNYEAQ. This CDR3 is 15 amino acids long. CDR3 sequence: CASSMLGGSYNEQFF. Here the CDR3 DNA reads TGTGCCAGCAGCATGCTCGGCGGCTCCTACAATGAGCAGTTCTTC.

The gene calls are TRBV7-9 and TRBJ2-1; 7 bases map to TRBD1. CDR1 is SEHNR, CDR2 FQNEAQ, per germline (reference sequence). V shed 4 bases, J shed 2 bases, and the junction held 2 bases outside the gene matches. CDR3 length equals 14 residues. The CDR3 DNA follows: TGTGCCAGCAGCTCGACAGGGCCCTACAATGAGCAGTTCTTC. It yields the protein CASSSTGPYNEQFF. The full variable domain, in which reference TRBV7-9 and TRBJ2-1 provide the parts outside the CDR3, is DTGVSQNPRHKITKRGQNVTFRCDPISEHNRLYWYRQTLGQGPEFLTYFQNEAQLEKSRLLSDRFSAERPKGSFSTLEIQRTEQGDSAMYLCASSSTGPYNEQFFGPGTRLTVL.

This chain connects TRBV19 to TRBJ1-5, with TRBD1 identical over 7 bases. The CDR3 is 18 amino acids. The germline CDR1 and CDR2 sequences are LNHDA and SQIVND (reference sequence). V shed 1 base, J shed 0 bases, and the junction held 9 bases outside the gene matches. CDR3 residues: CASSIAPDRAYSNQPQHF. CDR3 nucleotide sequence: TGTGCCAGTAGTATAGCCCCAGACAGGGCATATAGCAATCAGCCCCAGCATTTT.

The chain uses TRBV28 and TRBJ1-2, with D uncertain. Germline assignment: CDR1 MDHEN and CDR2 SYDVKM. Between the trimmed V and J ends, which lost 6 bases and 4 bases, there was a span of 12 bases. The length of the CDR3 is 13 residues. The CDR3 is CASSPERTYGYTF. In DNA, the CDR3 is TGTGCCAGCAGCCCCGAACGGACCTATGGCTACACCTTC.